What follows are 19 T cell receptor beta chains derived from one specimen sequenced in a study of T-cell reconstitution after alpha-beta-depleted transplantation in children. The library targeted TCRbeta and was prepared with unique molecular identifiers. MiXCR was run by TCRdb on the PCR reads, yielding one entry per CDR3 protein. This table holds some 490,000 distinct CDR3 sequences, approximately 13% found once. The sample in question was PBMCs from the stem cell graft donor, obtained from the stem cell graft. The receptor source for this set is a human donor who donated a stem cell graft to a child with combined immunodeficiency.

CDR3 bases: TGTGCCAGCAGCTTATCTTGGCTAGCCCAAGAGACCCAGTACTTC. The encoded protein is CASSLSWLAQETQYF. The J gene is TRBJ2-5, the V gene TRBV7-6; tentatively, D is TRBD2 (5 bases). V was shortened by 2 bases and J by 1 base, with 11 bases between the two germline ends. CDR3 length equals 15 residues. Looked up from germline, CDR1 is SGHVS and CDR2 is FNYEAQ.

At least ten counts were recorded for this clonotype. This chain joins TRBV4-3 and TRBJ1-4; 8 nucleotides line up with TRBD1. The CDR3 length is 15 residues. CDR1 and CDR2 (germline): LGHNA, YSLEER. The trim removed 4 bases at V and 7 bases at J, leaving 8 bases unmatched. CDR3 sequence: CASSRLTGVGEKLFF. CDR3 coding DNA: TGCGCCAGCAGCCGATTGACAGGGGTTGGTGAAAAACTGTTTTTT.

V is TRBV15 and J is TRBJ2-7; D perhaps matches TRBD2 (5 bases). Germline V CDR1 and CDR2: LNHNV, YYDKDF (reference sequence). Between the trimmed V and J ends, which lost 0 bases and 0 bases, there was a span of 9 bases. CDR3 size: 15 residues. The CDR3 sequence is CATSRDGGFSYEQYF. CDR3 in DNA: TGTGCCACCAGCAGAGATGGAGGTTTCTCCTACGAGCAGTACTTC.

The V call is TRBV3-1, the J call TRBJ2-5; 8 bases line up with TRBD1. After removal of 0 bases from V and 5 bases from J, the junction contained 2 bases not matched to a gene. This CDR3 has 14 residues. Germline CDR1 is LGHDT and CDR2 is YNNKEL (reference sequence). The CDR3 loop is CASSQEPGGETQYF. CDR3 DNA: TGTGCCAGCAGCCAAGAGCCAGGGGGCGAGACCCAGTACTTC.

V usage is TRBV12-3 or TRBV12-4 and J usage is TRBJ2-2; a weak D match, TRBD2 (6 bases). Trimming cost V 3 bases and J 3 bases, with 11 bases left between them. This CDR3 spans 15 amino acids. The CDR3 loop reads CASSFGGGDTGELFF. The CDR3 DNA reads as TGTGCCAGCAGTTTCGGCGGAGGGGACACCGGGGAGCTGTTTTTT.

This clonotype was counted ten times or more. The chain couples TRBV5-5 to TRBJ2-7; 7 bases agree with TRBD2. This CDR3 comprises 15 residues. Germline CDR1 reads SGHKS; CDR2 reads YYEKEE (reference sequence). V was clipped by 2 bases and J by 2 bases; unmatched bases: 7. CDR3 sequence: CASSLAPGGTYEQYF. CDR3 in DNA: TGTGCCAGCAGCTTAGCCCCGGGGGGAACCTACGAGCAGTACTTC.

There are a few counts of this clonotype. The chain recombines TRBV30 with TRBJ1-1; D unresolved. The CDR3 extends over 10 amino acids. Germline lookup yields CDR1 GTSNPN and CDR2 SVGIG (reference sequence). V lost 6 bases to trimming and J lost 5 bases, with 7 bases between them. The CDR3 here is CACSETEAFF. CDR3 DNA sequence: TGTGCCTGTTCTGAGACTGAAGCTTTCTTT. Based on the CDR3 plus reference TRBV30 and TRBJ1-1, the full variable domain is SQTIHQWPATLVQPVGSPLSLECTVEGTSNPNLYWYRQAAGRGLQLLFYSVGIGQISSEVPQNLSASRPQDRQFILSSKKLLLSDSGFYLCACSETEAFFGQGTRLTVV.

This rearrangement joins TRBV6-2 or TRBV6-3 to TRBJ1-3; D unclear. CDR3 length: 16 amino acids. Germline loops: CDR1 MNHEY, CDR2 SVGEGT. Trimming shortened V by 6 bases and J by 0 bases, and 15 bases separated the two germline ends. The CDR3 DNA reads TGTGCCAGCAGCTTAAACGGGCTTTTCTCTGGAAACACCATATATTTT. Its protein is CASSLNGLFSGNTIYF.

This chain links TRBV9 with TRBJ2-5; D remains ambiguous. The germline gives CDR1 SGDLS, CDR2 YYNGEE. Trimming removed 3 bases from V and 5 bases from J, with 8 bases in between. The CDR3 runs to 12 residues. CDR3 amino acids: CASSAPRETQYF. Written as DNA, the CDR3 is TGTGCCAGCAGCGCCCCCAGGGAGACCCAGTACTTC.

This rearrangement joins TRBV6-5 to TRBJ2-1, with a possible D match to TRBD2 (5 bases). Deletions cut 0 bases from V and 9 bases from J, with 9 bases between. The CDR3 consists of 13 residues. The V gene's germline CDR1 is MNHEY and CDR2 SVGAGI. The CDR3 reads CASSYSSAGEQFF. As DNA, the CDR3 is TGTGCCAGCAGTTACTCGAGTGCGGGTGAGCAGTTCTTC.

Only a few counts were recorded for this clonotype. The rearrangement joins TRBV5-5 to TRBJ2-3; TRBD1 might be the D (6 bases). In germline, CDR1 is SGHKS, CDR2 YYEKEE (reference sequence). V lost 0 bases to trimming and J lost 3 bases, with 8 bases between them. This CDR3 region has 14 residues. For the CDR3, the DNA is TGTGCCAGCAGCTTGGAGGACAGTACAGATACGCAGTATTTT. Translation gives CASSLEDSTDTQYF.

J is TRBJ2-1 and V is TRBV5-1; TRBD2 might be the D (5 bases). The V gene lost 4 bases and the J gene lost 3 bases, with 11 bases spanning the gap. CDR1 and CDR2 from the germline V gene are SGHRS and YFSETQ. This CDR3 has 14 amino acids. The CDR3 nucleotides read TGCGCCAGCAGCCCGCCCGGGAACTACAATGAGCAGTTCTTC. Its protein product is CASSPPGNYNEQFF.

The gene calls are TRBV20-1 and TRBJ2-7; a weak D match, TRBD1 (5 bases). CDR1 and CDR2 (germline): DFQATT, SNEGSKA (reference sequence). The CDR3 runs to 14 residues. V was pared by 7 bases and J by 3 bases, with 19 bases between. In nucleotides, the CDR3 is TGCAGTGTTCCTAGTAGGTCAGGGTACTACGAGCAGTACTTC. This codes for CSVPSRSGYYEQYF.

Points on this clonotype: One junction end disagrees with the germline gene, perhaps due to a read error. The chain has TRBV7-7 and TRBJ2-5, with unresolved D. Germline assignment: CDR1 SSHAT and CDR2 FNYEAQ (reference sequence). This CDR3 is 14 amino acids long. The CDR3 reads CASSLDRQQETQYF. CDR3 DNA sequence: TGTGCTAGCAGCTTAGATAGACAACAAGAGACCCAGTACTTC.

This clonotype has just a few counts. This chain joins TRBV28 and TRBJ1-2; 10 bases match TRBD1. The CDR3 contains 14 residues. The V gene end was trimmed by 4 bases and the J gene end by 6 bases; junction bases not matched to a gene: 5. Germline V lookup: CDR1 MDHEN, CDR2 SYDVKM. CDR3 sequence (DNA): TGTGCCAGCAGTTACGACAGGGGGCTCAATGGCTACACCTTC. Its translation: CASSYDRGLNGYTF.

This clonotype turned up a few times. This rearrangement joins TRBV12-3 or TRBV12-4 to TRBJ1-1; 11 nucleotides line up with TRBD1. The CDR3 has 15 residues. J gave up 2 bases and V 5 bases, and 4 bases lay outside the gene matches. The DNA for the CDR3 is TGTGCCAGCAGTCCGGGGACAGGGGGAAACACTGAAGCTTTCTTT. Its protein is CASSPGTGGNTEAFF.

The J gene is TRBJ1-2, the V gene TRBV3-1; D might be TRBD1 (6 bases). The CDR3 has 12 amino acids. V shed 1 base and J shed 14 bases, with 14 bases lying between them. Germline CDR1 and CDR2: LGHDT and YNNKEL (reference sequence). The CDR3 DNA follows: TGTGCCAGCAGCCAAGTTGAGGGGGTTTGTACCTTC. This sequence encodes CASSQVEGVCTF.

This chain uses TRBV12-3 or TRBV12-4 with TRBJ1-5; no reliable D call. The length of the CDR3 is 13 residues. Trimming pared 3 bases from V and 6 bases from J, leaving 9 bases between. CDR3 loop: CASSFQMSQPQHF. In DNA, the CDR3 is TGTGCCAGCAGTTTCCAGATGAGTCAGCCCCAGCATTTT.

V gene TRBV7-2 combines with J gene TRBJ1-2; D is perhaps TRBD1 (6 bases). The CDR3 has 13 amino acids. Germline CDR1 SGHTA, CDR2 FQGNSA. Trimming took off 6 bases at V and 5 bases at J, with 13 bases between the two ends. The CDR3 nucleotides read TGTGCCAGCAGGCCACAGGGTGAATATGGCTACACCTTC. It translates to CASRPQGEYGYTF.